This TCR beta chain was sequenced in a study of blood T cell repertoires in COVID-19. Study details: The samples span acute and convalescent COVID-19 from the United States, Italy and Spain.

Per germline, CDR1 LNHDA and CDR2 SQIVND (reference sequence). Trimming took 5 bases from V and 0 from J; bases not matched to a gene: 7. This CDR3 has 16 amino acids. This table comes from immunoSEQ multiplex PCR, and its TCRdb copy is limited to in-frame clones, with some not included. This sample has fewer than 80,000 clones, with around 88% found just once. Input material: peripheral blood. The sequence derives from a man in his thirties or forties with acute or convalescent COVID-19. The chain recombines TRBV19 with TRBJ1-5; 7 bases agree with TRBD1. Written as DNA, the CDR3 is TGTGCCAGTAGTGCAGAGGACAGGCATAGCAATCAGCCCCAGCATTTT. Its translation is CASSAEDRHSNQPQHF.